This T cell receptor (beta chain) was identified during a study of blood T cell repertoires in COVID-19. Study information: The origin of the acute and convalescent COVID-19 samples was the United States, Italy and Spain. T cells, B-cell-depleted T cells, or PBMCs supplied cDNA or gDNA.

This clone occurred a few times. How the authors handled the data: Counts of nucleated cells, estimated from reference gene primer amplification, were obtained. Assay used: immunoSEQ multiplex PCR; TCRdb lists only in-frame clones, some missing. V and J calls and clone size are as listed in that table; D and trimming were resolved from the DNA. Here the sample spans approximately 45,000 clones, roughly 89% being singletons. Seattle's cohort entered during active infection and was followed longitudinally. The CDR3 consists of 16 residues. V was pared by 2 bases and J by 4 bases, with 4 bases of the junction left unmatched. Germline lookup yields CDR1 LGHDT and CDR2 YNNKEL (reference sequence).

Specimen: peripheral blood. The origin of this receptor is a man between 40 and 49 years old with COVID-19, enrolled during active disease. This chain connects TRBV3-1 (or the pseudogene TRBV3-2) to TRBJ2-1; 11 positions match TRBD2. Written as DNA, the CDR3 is TGTGCCAGCAGCCAACGTAGACTAGCGGGATACAATGAGCAGTTCTTC. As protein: CASSQRRLAGYNEQFF.